A single sample is the source of the 11 T cell receptor beta chains below, sequenced in a study of beta chain features in type 1 diabetes. General study findings and limits: Type 1 diabetes patients showed a moderate but significant shortening of TCRB CDR3s in all four CD4+ subsets.

Expressed TCRB transcripts got sequenced, as all isolated RNA was reverse transcribed. Assay used: immunoSEQ multiplex PCR; TCRdb lists only in-frame clones, some missing. Of more than 300,000 clones in the sample, 7% to 10% are singletons; the top ten hold 1%. For these receptors, no antigen is known. Source material: central memory CD4+ T cells from blood. Receptors were obtained from a man aged 25-40 years with type 1 diabetes.

This clone has a handful of counts. V is TRBV7-2 and J is TRBJ2-7; D uncertain. Per germline, CDR1 SGHTA and CDR2 FQGNSA. V was pared by 5 bases and J by 0 bases, with 14 bases between. This CDR3 has 15 residues. CDR3 DNA: TGTGCCAGCAGCCCGGACGGTATTAGCTCCTACGAGCAGTACTTC. Amino acids: CASSPDGISSYEQYF.

The chain recombines TRBV29-1 with TRBJ2-5; TRBD1 matches 7 bases. Per the germline V gene, CDR1 is SQVTM and CDR2 is ANQGSEA. V gave up 5 bases and J gave up 5 bases; unmatched junction bases: 5. The CDR3 is made up of 12 amino acids. The CDR3 DNA sequence: TGCAGCGTTAGGACAGGAGTGGAGACCCAGTACTTC. Translated, it gives CSVRTGVETQYF.

This clone was seen a few times. This chain uses TRBV25-1 with TRBJ2-4; TRBD2 is a possible D gene (6 bases). Trimming stripped 4 bases from V and 0 bases from J, with 19 bases between. Germline V gene lookup returns CDR1 MGHDK and CDR2 SYGVNS. This CDR3 comprises 18 residues. CDR3 region: CASSAFGSGALAKNIQYF. The CDR3 nucleotides are TGTGCCAGCAGTGCCTTTGGTAGCGGAGCCTTAGCCAAAAACATTCAGTACTTC.

This clone was picked up a small number of times. V gene TRBV2 combines with J gene TRBJ2-7; 9 positions agree with TRBD1. Germline CDR1 is SNHLY and CDR2 is FYNNEI. This CDR3 contains 15 residues. V was clipped by 5 bases and J by 3 bases; unmatched bases: 8. In nucleotides, the CDR3 is TGTGCCAGCAGTCCAGTCGGGACAGGGAGCTACGAGCAGTACTTC. Residues: CASSPVGTGSYEQYF.

This clone came up a few times. The V and J genes are TRBV19 and TRBJ1-2; perhaps TRBD1 as D (6 bases). The V gene's germline CDR1 is LNHDA and CDR2 SQIVND (reference sequence). V gave up 5 bases and J gave up 4 bases, with 14 bases separating them. The CDR3 is 14 residues long. CDR3 sequence reads: CASSPGQLPYGYTF. CDR3 bases: TGTGCCAGTAGTCCCGGACAGCTACCCTATGGCTACACCTTC.

This clone appeared a few times. The V call is TRBV7-2, the J call TRBJ2-3, with D perhaps being TRBD1 or TRBD2 (5 bases each). The V end lost 3 bases, the J end lost 8 bases, and 18 bases lay between the germline ends. Germline V gene sequence: CDR1 SGHTA, CDR2 FQGNSA. The CDR3 runs 15 residues. In DNA, the CDR3 is TGTGCCAGCAGCTTCCGAGTTGAGGGGCTAGGTACGCAGTATTTT. Translating it yields CASSFRVEGLGTQYF.

This clone was seen a handful of times. The chain is built from TRBV7-6 and TRBJ2-2, with D possibly matching TRBD2 (7 bases). The V end was cut by 5 bases, the J end by 5 bases, with 18 bases between. The CDR3 contains 16 residues. CDR1 is SGHVS and CDR2 is FNYEAQ in the germline V gene. CDR3 sequence reads: CASSPWGGRKTGELFF. CDR3 coding DNA: TGTGCCAGCAGCCCCTGGGGGGGGCGCAAAACCGGGGAGCTGTTTTTT.

This clone was observed a handful of times. The CDR3 sequence: CSVYEGVNEQFF. CDR3 DNA sequence: TGCAGCGTGTATGAGGGGGTCAATGAGCAGTTCTTC. The chain is built from TRBV29-1 and TRBJ2-1; maybe TRBD1 (6 bases). The germline V gene has CDR1 SQVTM and CDR2 ANQGSEA. V was clipped by 6 bases and J by 6 bases, with 12 bases between them. This CDR3 region has 12 residues.

The genes are TRBV10-3 and TRBJ1-2; 8 bases agree with TRBD1. Germline assignment: CDR1 ENHRY and CDR2 SYGVKD. The junction had 9 bases not matched to a gene; V was cut back by 5 bases and J by 1 base. The CDR3 covers 16 residues. CDR3 protein: CAISPSRDRSNYGYTF. CDR3 bases: TGTGCCATCAGTCCAAGCCGGGACAGGAGTAACTATGGCTACACCTTC.

J is TRBJ2-5 and V is TRBV7-8; D uncertain. The CDR3 is made up of 11 amino acids. CDR1 and CDR2 from the germline V gene are SGHVS and FQNEAQ. Deletions cut 5 bases from V and 5 bases from J, with 6 bases between. CDR3 region: CASSARETQYF. CDR3 sequence (DNA): TGTGCCAGCAGCGCAAGGGAGACCCAGTACTTC.

The chain combines TRBV29-1 with TRBJ1-2; 9 bases align to TRBD1. CDR3 length equals 14 residues. Germline V lookup: CDR1 SQVTM, CDR2 ANQGSEA. V lost 5 bases, J lost 8 bases, and 12 bases stayed unmatched. The CDR3 DNA follows: TGCAGCGTTCTTCTCTTACAGGGGGCGGGAGGCTACACCTTC. Protein sequence: CSVLLLQGAGGYTF.